The 9 T cell receptor beta chains below come from one sample, sequenced in a study of blood T cell repertoires in COVID-19. Here immunoSEQ multiplex PCR was the method, and the copy in TCRdb shows in-frame clones only, minus some. The table shows almost 400,000 clones, with nearly 90% occurring only once. The specimen was PBMCs or T cells enriched from blood (not recorded which). These receptors all come from a woman in her twenties or thirties who had recovered from COVID-19.

The chain is built from TRBV5-1 and TRBJ2-2; 7 positions match TRBD1. This CDR3 comprises 14 residues. The germline V gene has CDR1 SGHRS and CDR2 YFSETQ. J gave up 7 bases and V 4 bases, and 7 bases lay outside the gene matches. This CDR3 is CASSLATGVGELFF. For the CDR3, the DNA is TGCGCCAGCAGCCTCGCAACAGGGGTCGGGGAGCTGTTTTTT.

This chain joins TRBV30 and TRBJ1-4, with 7 positions matching TRBD1. After removal of 2 bases from V and 4 bases from J, the junction contained 4 bases not matched to a gene. CDR3 length: 14 residues. The germline CDR1 and CDR2 sequences are GTSNPN and SVGIG (reference sequence). The CDR3 reads CAWSRGTDNEKLFF. The CDR3 DNA follows: TGTGCCTGGAGTCGGGGGACAGATAATGAAAAACTGTTTTTT.

This clone was seen only once. The gene calls are TRBV6-5 and TRBJ1-1, with D uncertain. The CDR3 extends over 13 amino acids. The ends were cut back, 7 bases at V and 0 bases at J, with 9 bases in the middle. Germline CDR1 and CDR2: MNHEY and SVGAGI. CDR3 DNA: TGTGCCAGCATTAAAACAGTGAACACTGAAGCTTTCTTT. This encodes CASIKTVNTEAFF.

This sequence joins TRBV29-1 and TRBJ1-3, with D unresolved. The CDR3 extends over 11 amino acids. Germline V gene lookup returns CDR1 SQVTM and CDR2 ANQGSEA. Trimming took off 6 bases at V and 3 bases at J, with 6 bases between the two ends. The CDR3 sequence is CSVQLGNTIYF. CDR3 nucleotide sequence: TGCAGCGTGCAACTTGGAAACACCATATATTTT.

The chain uses TRBV19 and TRBJ2-4, with 8 bases matching TRBD2. The CDR3 length is 15 residues. V gave up 4 bases and J gave up 8 bases; unmatched junction bases: 10. Germline V lookup: CDR1 LNHDA, CDR2 SQIVND (reference sequence). CDR3 amino acids: CASSRNIAGQDIQYF. The CDR3 region has the DNA TGTGCCAGTAGTAGAAACATAGCGGGGCAGGACATTCAGTACTTC.

The J gene is TRBJ2-3, the V gene TRBV27; no firm D call. Germline lookup yields CDR1 MNHEY and CDR2 SMNVEV (reference sequence). V was trimmed by 5 bases and J by 0 bases, leaving 12 bases between them. This CDR3 is built from 15 residues. CDR3 DNA: TGTGCCAGCAGTAAGCGCACCCCTAGCACAGATACGCAGTATTTT. Translating gives CASSKRTPSTDTQYF.

The chain is built from TRBV19 and TRBJ1-1; TRBD1 matches 8 bases. Germline V gene sequence: CDR1 LNHDA, CDR2 SQIVND (reference sequence). The trim removed 10 bases at V and 0 bases at J, leaving 13 bases unmatched. There are 16 residues in the CDR3. CDR3 sequence (DNA): TGTGCCACCTCACCCCAGGGGGCGAACATGAACACTGAAGCTTTCTTT. Protein sequence: CATSPQGANMNTEAFF.

This chain joins TRBV28 and TRBJ2-1; 11 bases map to TRBD2. With 3 bases clipped from V and 2 bases from J, the junction kept 9 bases outside the gene matches. Germline lookup yields CDR1 MDHEN and CDR2 SYDVKM. CDR3 length equals 18 residues. CDR3 bases: TGTGCCAGCAGTTTTCCCTCTACTAGCGGGAGTACCTACAATGAGCAGTTCTTC. It specifies CASSFPSTSGSTYNEQFF.

This sequence joins TRBV25-1 and TRBJ1-2; D might be TRBD1 (6 bases). The CDR3 length is 14 residues. The germline V gene has CDR1 MGHDK and CDR2 SYGVNS. Trimming shortened V by 4 bases and J by 5 bases, and 14 bases separated the two germline ends. This chain's CDR3 is CASSGYNRVYGYTF. CDR3 nucleotides: TGTGCCAGCAGTGGATATAACAGGGTTTATGGCTACACCTTC.